The clone carrying this T cell receptor (beta chain) has ten or more counts. As yet, its antigen is unknown. Unique molecular identifiers tagged the TCRbeta library. TCRdb processed the PCR reads anew with MiXCR; each CDR3 protein has one entry. Among approximately 98,000 distinct CDR3 sequences listed, around 6.4% were seen once. This specimen comes from a study of T-cell reconstitution after alpha-beta-depleted transplantation in children. Germline loops: CDR1 SGHTA, CDR2 FQGNSA. Trimming cost V 1 base and J 5 bases; bases outside gene matches: 2. The CDR3 length is 15 residues. Whole-study findings and limits: A year post-transplant, T-cell counts and diversity derived mostly from newly produced T cells. Some patients' high day-60 TCRbeta diversity was attributed to recipient cells surviving conditioning. Alpha-beta T cells about two months after transplant reportedly derived from several hundred expanded graft clones.

The specimen comprised PBMCs, mostly from graft donor cells, sampled 360 days after TCRalphabeta/CD19-depleted stem cell transplant. The TCR was taken from a male patient under 10 years old who had a stem cell transplant for acute lymphoblastic leukemia, so the T cells may come from the graft donor. The chain uses TRBV7-2 and TRBJ2-7; 13 bases are shared with TRBD2. Here the CDR3 reads CASSLVLAGGNEQYF. The CDR3 bases are TGTGCCAGCAGCTTAGTACTAGCGGGGGGGAACGAGCAGTACTTC. Supplemented by reference TRBV7-2 and TRBJ2-7, the full variable domain reads GAGVSQSPSNKVTEKGKDVELRCDPISGHTALYWYRQSLGQGLEFLIYFQGNSAPDKSGLPSDRFSAERTGGSVSTLTIQRTQQEDSAVYLCASSLVLAGGNEQYFGPGTRLTVT.